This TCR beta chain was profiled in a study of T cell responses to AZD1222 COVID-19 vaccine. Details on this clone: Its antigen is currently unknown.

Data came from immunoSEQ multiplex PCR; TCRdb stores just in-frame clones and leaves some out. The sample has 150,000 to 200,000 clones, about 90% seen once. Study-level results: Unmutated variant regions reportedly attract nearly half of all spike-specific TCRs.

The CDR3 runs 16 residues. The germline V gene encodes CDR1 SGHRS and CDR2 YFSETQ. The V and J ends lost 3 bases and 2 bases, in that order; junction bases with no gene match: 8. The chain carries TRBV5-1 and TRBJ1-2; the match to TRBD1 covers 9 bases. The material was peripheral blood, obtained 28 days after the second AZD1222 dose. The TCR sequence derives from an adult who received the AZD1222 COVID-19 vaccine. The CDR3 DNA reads TGCGCCAGCAGCTCAGGACAGGGGACTCCAAACTATGGCTACACCTTC. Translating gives CASSSGQGTPNYGYTF.